The 6 T cell receptor beta chains below come from one sample, sequenced in a study of T cell repertoires in cytomegalovirus infection (dated by TCRdb to between 2018 and 2021). Sequencing instrument: Illumina HiSeq 1500. TCRdb reprocessed the public reads (quality trimming at Q25 with fastp, clone calling with MiXCR) and kept in-frame beta chains. When rows share a CDR3 protein, they turn into one entry using the most common DNA and genes. The sample table shows 65,000 to 90,000 distinct CDR3 sequences, and 3% to 4% are seen once. Around a fifth of the sample is in the top ten clones. What was sequenced was PBMCs. These receptors all come from a human donor in good health (CMV status not recorded). Some clones in this sample may be carry-over from other donors' samples.

The sample holds a few counts of this clonotype. J is TRBJ2-2 and V is TRBV6-2 or TRBV6-3; possibly TRBD2 for D (5 bases). CDR3 length: 13 amino acids. Germline CDR1 reads MNHEY; CDR2 reads SVGEGT. The V gene lost 6 bases and the J gene lost 6 bases, with 11 bases spanning the gap. In DNA, the CDR3 is TGTGCCAGCAGCCTAGCTCTCGCCGGGGAGCTGTTTTTT. Translation gives CASSLALAGELFF.

This clonotype was picked up many times. This rearrangement joins TRBV12-3 or TRBV12-4 to TRBJ1-5, with unresolved D. Trimming took off 7 bases at V and 8 bases at J, with 15 bases between the two ends. The CDR3 totals 13 residues. In nucleotides, the CDR3 is TGTGCCAGCACCTCAGGTACCCTGAAGCCCCAGCATTTT. It encodes CASTSGTLKPQHF.

In this sample, this clonotype turned up a few times. The V gene is TRBV9, the J gene TRBJ2-7; perhaps TRBD1 as D (5 bases). Between the trimmed V and J ends, which lost 2 bases and 2 bases, there was a span of 14 bases. The CDR3 extends over 15 amino acids. The germline gives CDR1 SGDLS, CDR2 YYNGEE. The CDR3 DNA sequence: TGTGCCAGCAGCGTTATTAGGGGATATCCCTACGAGCAGTACTTC. Translated, it gives CASSVIRGYPYEQYF. Drawing the rest from reference TRBV9 and TRBJ2-7, the complete variable domain is DSGVTQTPKHLITATGQRVTLRCSPRSGDLSVYWYQQSLDQGLQFLIQYYNGEERAKGNILERFSAQQFPDLHSELNLSSLELGDSALYFCASSVIRGYPYEQYFGPGTRLTVT.

This clonotype was recorded at least ten times. The genes are TRBV7-8 and TRBJ1-2; D is unresolved. CDR3 length: 16 residues. Germline-derived CDR1 and CDR2 are SGHVS and FQNEAQ. V was shortened by 2 bases and J by 5 bases, with 18 bases between the two germline ends. The CDR3 sequence is CASSLIAGQNLYGYTF. Written as DNA, the CDR3 is TGTGCCAGCAGCTTAATTGCGGGCCAGAACTTATATGGCTACACCTTC.

This clonotype was detected many times. V is TRBV28 and J is TRBJ1-5; 8 nucleotides align to TRBD1. This CDR3 is built from 15 residues. The germline CDR1 and CDR2 sequences are MDHEN and SYDVKM. Unmatched junction bases numbered 12, after V lost 5 bases and J lost 9 bases. The CDR3 coding sequence is TGTGCCAGCAGTCCATCGGACAGGGTAGGGCGGCCCCAGCATTTT. It encodes CASSPSDRVGRPQHF.

This clonotype has a count of ten or more. This sequence joins TRBV7-2 and TRBJ1-2; 8 nucleotides match TRBD1. J gave up 3 bases and V 5 bases, and 17 bases lay outside the gene matches. The germline CDR1 and CDR2 sequences are SGHTA and FQGNSA. The CDR3 sequence is 18 residues long. CDR3 sequence (DNA): TGTGCCAGCAGCCAACGGGCTGGCCTGACAGGGGCCTACTATGGCTACACCTTC. It codes for CASSQRAGLTGAYYGYTF. The variable domain in full, completed from reference TRBV7-2 and TRBJ1-2, reads GAGVSQSPSNKVTEKGKDVELRCDPISGHTALYWYRQSLGQGLEFLIYFQGNSAPDKSGLPSDRFSAERTGGSVSTLTIQRTQQEDSAVYLCASSQRAGLTGAYYGYTFGSGTRLTVV.